The 18 T cell receptor beta chains in this list originate from one sample, sequenced in a study of blood T cell repertoires in COVID-19. The data were produced by immunoSEQ multiplex PCR, yet TCRdb's version contains in-frame clones alone and is incomplete. The data show 150,000 to 160,000 clones, with roughly 80% seen just once and roughly 12% held by the top ten. Sample: peripheral blood. These receptors were obtained from a woman between 55 and 75 years old with COVID-19, enrolled during active disease.

This chain uses TRBV6-5 with TRBJ1-1, with D perhaps TRBD1 (6 bases). V lost 2 bases, J lost 1 base, and 14 bases lay in between. CDR1 and CDR2 (germline): MNHEY, SVGAGI. The CDR3 is made up of 16 amino acids. The CDR3 DNA follows: TGTGCCAGCAGTTACCGGGGACACTCTGAGAACACTGAAGCTTTCTTT. It encodes CASSYRGHSENTEAFF.

The chain recombines TRBV7-9 with TRBJ1-6; D is unclear. From germline, CDR1 is SEHNR and CDR2 FQNEAQ (reference sequence). The CDR3 is 13 amino acids. Trimming stripped 3 bases from V and 8 bases from J, with 8 bases between. CDR3 sequence reads: CASSFDWDSPLHF. CDR3 nucleotide sequence: TGTGCCAGCAGCTTTGACTGGGATTCACCCCTCCACTTT.

The rearrangement links TRBV9 to TRBJ2-1, with D possibly matching TRBD2 (5 bases). V was shortened by 3 bases and J by 7 bases, with 20 bases between the two germline ends. Germline V gene lookup returns CDR1 SGDLS and CDR2 YYNGEE. The CDR3 is 16 amino acids. CDR3 in DNA: TGTGCCAGCAGCGCCTCGACGGGGATGTTTGTAAATGAGCAGTTCTTC. Amino acid sequence: CASSASTGMFVNEQFF.

The gene calls are TRBV5-4 and TRBJ2-5, with D maybe TRBD1 (6 bases). Trimming removed 3 bases from V and 1 base from J, with 10 bases in between. Germline V gene lookup returns CDR1 SGHNT and CDR2 YYREEE (reference sequence). The CDR3 is made up of 14 amino acids. In DNA form, the CDR3 reads TGTGCCAGCAGCTCGTGGACAGCCCAAGAGACCCAGTACTTC. As protein: CASSSWTAQETQYF.

The chain uses TRBV6-5 and TRBJ1-3; tentative D call: TRBD1 (6 bases). From germline, CDR1 is MNHEY and CDR2 SVGAGI. The CDR3 contains 13 residues. The germline V and J ends were trimmed by 10 bases and 2 bases, with 12 bases remaining between them. The CDR3 DNA is TGTGCCACCCGTACAGGGACTGGAAACACCATATATTTT. This translates into CATRTGTGNTIYF.

The V call is TRBV10-3, the J call TRBJ1-5; D is ambiguous. Between the trimmed V and J ends, which lost 0 bases and 7 bases, there was a span of 13 bases. Germline values: CDR1 ENHRY, CDR2 SYGVKD. The CDR3 has 15 amino acids. CDR3 sequence reads: CAISESNSPEQPQHF. CDR3 bases: TGTGCCATCAGTGAGTCGAACAGCCCGGAACAGCCCCAGCATTTT.

This rearrangement joins TRBV6-1 to TRBJ1-1; unclear D gene. Trimming took off 3 bases at V and 6 bases at J, with 11 bases between the two ends. The CDR3 is 13 residues long. CDR1 and CDR2 (germline): MNHNS, SASEGT. Here the CDR3 reads CASSDRTRAEAFF. The CDR3 nucleotides are TGTGCCAGCAGTGACAGGACTAGAGCTGAAGCTTTCTTT.

The chain recombines TRBV27 with TRBJ2-7; possible D gene TRBD1, 7 bases. Trimming stripped 7 bases from V and 2 bases from J, with 21 bases between. The CDR3 consists of 16 residues. Germline CDR1 is MNHEY and CDR2 is SMNVEV (reference sequence). DNA for the CDR3: TGTGCCAGCAATCCTCGGCGGGCGGGACAGACCTACGAGCAGTACTTC. This translates into CASNPRRAGQTYEQYF.

The chain has TRBV23-1 and TRBJ2-5, with 7 bases identical to TRBD1. TRBV23-1 is an ORF, and what it does is uncertain. After removal of 10 bases from V and 5 bases from J, the junction contained 10 bases not matched to a gene. The CDR3 has 13 amino acids. CDR3 sequence reads: CAMKGPGGETQYF. As DNA, the CDR3 is TGCGCCATGAAAGGGCCAGGGGGTGAGACCCAGTACTTC.

The V and J genes are TRBV3-1 (or the pseudogene TRBV3-2) and TRBJ1-4; no firm D call. The CDR3 is 16 amino acids. Trimming shortened V by 1 base and J by 1 base, and 10 bases separated the two germline ends. CDR1 LGHDT and CDR2 YNNKEL come from the germline V gene (reference sequence). The CDR3 sequence is CASSQGFGRTNEKLFF. CDR3 in DNA: TGTGCCAGCAGCCAAGGATTCGGGAGAACTAATGAAAAACTGTTTTTT.

This sequence joins TRBV5-4 and TRBJ1-1, with 7 nucleotides matching TRBD1. Per germline, CDR1 SGHNT and CDR2 YYREEE (reference sequence). Unmatched junction bases numbered 10, after V lost 6 bases and J lost 5 bases. The CDR3 totals 14 residues. The CDR3 region has the DNA TGTGCCAGCAAGTCGGGACAGTATAATACTGAAGCTTTCTTT. This codes for CASKSGQYNTEAFF.

This rearrangement joins TRBV27 to TRBJ1-4, with D possibly matching TRBD1 (6 bases). V gave up 7 bases and J gave up 8 bases, with 17 bases separating them. This CDR3 spans 14 amino acids. The V gene's germline CDR1 is MNHEY and CDR2 SMNVEV (reference sequence). CDR3 sequence: CASTPLMGAEKLFF. The CDR3 nucleotides are TGTGCCAGCACCCCCCTTATGGGGGCCGAAAAACTGTTTTTT.

This clone was seen just once. The chain uses TRBV7-2 and TRBJ1-2, with TRBD1 identical over 7 bases. Germline assignment: CDR1 SGHTA and CDR2 FQGNSA. V was clipped by 5 bases and J by 0 bases; unmatched bases: 6. CDR3 length: 15 amino acids. CDR3 DNA: TGTGCCAGCAGCGGAAAAGACAGGGCTAACTATGGCTACACCTTC. This encodes CASSGKDRANYGYTF.

The genes are TRBV7-9 and TRBJ2-1, with 9 bases that match TRBD2. The CDR3 consists of 14 residues. Germline values: CDR1 SEHNR, CDR2 FQNEAQ (reference sequence). V was clipped by 2 bases and J by 6 bases; unmatched bases: 2. CDR3 amino acids: CASSLTTSGNEQFF. CDR3 sequence (DNA): TGTGCCAGCAGCTTAACGACTAGCGGCAATGAGCAGTTCTTC.

This clone occurred many times. The chain employs TRBV3-1 (or the pseudogene TRBV3-2) and TRBJ2-7; 9 nucleotides match TRBD2. V shed 0 bases and J 6 bases; nucleotides not matched to a gene: 3. From germline, CDR1 is LGHDT and CDR2 YNNKEL (reference sequence). CDR3 length: 14 residues. The CDR3 DNA reads as TGTGCCAGCAGCCAAGAACTAGCGGGTATCGAGCAGTACTTC. This translates into CASSQELAGIEQYF.

This clone was observed a few times. The chain recombines TRBV7-8 with TRBJ1-1, with D hard to call. The CDR3 contains 14 residues. Germline V gives CDR1 SGHVS, CDR2 FQNEAQ. V shed 5 bases and J shed 0 bases, with 10 bases lying between them. The chain's CDR3 is CASSPQYMNTEAFF. The DNA for the CDR3 is TGTGCCAGCAGCCCACAGTACATGAACACTGAAGCTTTCTTT.

CDR3 nucleotides: TGTGCCAGCAGCCAGGACAGGGGAGGCAATCAGCCCCAGCATTTT. Its protein is CASSQDRGGNQPQHF. The chain is built from TRBV27 and TRBJ1-5; 9 nucleotides agree with TRBD1. The V and J ends lost 6 bases and 2 bases, in that order; junction bases with no gene match: 5. Germline V gene data show CDR1 as MNHEY and CDR2 as SMNVEV (reference sequence). CDR3 length: 15 amino acids.

The rearrangement uses TRBV18 and TRBJ2-5, with D possibly being TRBD2 (6 bases). CDR1 KGHSH and CDR2 LQKENI come from the germline V gene. This CDR3 has 15 amino acids. Trimming took off 1 base at V and 1 base at J, with 10 bases between the two ends. CDR3 amino acids: CASSPLSGLQETQYF. Written as DNA, the CDR3 is TGTGCCAGCTCACCACTCTCGGGACTCCAAGAGACCCAGTACTTC.